This entry describes one T cell receptor (beta chain). This sample is part of a study of blood T cell repertoires in COVID-19. Study background: Samples taken during acute and convalescent COVID-19 were collected in the United States, Italy and Spain.

In the authors' workflow: Reference gene primer amplification gave estimated nucleated cell counts. Clones were read by immunoSEQ multiplex PCR, and TCRdb kept only the in-frame ones, dropping some. The DNA was the basis for D and trimming; V, J and clone size are from that table. The table shows around 140,000 clones, with roughly nine tenths occurring only once. The participants were between about 18 and 90 years old and came from roughly 25 US areas. Deletions cut 5 bases from V and 2 bases from J, with 13 bases between. The length of the CDR3 is 16 residues. Germline V CDR1 and CDR2: LNHDA, SQIVND (reference sequence).

This receptor was taken from a woman aged 40 to 50 who had been exposed to COVID-19. This chain connects TRBV19 to TRBJ2-6; the D is unclear. The sequenced sample consisted of PBMCs or T cells enriched from blood (not recorded which). CDR3 sequence reads: CASSYFLGAGANVLTF. CDR3 sequence (DNA): TGTGCCAGTAGTTATTTTTTGGGCGCTGGGGCCAACGTCCTGACTTTC.